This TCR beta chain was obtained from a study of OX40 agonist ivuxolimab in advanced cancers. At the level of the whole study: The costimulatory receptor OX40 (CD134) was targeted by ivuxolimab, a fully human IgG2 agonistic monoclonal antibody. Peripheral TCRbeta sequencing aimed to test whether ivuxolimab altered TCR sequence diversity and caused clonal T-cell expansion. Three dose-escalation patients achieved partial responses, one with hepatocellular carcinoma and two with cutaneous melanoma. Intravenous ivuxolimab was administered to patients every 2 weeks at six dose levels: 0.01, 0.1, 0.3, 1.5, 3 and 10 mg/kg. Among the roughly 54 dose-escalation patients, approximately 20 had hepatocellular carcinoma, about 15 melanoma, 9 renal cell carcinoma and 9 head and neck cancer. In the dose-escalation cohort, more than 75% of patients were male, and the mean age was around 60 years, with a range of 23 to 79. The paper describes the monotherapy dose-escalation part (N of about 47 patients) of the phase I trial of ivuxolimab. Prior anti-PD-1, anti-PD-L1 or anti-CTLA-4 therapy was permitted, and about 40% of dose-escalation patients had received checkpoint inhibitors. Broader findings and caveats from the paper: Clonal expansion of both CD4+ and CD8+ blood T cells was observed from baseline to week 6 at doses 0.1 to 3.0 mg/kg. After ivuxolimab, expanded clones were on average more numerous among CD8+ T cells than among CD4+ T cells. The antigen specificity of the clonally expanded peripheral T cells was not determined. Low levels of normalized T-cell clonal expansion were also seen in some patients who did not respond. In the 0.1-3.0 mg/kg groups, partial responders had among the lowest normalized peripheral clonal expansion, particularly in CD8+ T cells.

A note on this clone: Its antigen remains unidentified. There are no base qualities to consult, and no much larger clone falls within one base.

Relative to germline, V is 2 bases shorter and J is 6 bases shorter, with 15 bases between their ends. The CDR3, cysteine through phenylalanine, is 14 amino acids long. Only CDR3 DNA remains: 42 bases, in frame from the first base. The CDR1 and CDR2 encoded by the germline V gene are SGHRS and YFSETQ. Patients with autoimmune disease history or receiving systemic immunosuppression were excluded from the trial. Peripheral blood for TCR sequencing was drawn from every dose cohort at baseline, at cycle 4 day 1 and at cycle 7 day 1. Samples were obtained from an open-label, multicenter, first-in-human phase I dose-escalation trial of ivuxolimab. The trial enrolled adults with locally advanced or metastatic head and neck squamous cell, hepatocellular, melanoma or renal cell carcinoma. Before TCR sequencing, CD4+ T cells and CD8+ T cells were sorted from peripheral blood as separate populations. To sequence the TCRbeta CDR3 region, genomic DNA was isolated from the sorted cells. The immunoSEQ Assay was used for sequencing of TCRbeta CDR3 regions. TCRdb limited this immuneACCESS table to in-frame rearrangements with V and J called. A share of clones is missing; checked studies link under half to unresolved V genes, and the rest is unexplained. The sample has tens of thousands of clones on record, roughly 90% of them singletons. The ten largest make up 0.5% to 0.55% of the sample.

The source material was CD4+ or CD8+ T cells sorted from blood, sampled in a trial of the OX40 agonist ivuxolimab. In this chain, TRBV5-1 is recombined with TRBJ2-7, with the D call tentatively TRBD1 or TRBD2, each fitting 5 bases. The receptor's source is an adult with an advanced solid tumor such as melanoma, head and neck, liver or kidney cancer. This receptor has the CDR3 CASSLPGLPAEQYF. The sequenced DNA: TGCGCCAGCAGCTTACCGGGGCTTCCCGCCGAGCAGTACTTC. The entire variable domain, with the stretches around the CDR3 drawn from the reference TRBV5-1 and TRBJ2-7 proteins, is KAGVTQTPRYLIKTRGQQVTLSCSPISGHRSVSWYQQTPGQGLQFLFEYFSETQRNKGNFPGRFSGRQFSNSRSEMNVSTLELGDSALYLCASSLPGLPAEQYFGPGTRLTVT.